The 31 T cell receptor beta chains below were found in one sample sequenced in a study of human T cells and chemical hapten exposure. The time point is: pre-sensitization, week 0. The sample's treatment: therapeutic diphenylcyclopropenone sensitization with weekly scalp DPC. TCRdb passed the RACE reads through MiXCR, listing each CDR3 protein once. The repertoire has around 250,000 distinct CDR3 sequences, 7% to 10% of them found once; the top ten carry 2.3%. The sequences come from whole blood, collected in connection with sensitization to the hapten diphenylcyclopropenone (DPC). These receptors were taken from a woman aged 35 to 49 with alopecia areata. Some clones in this sample may be carry-over from other donors' samples.

The V call is TRBV7-2, the J call TRBJ2-3; 10 bases align to TRBD2. This CDR3 comprises 17 residues. Germline trimming cut 2 bases from V and 0 bases from J; bases unmatched to any gene: 5. Per the germline V gene, CDR1 is SGHTA and CDR2 is FQGNSA. The CDR3 DNA reads TGTGCCAGCAGCTTACTACTAGCGGGAACTAGCACAGATACGCAGTATTTT. It codes for CASSLLLAGTSTDTQYF.

The CDR3 loop is CASSYNRPGELFF. The CDR3 coding sequence is TGTGCCAGCAGTTACAATAGGCCCGGGGAGCTGTTTTTT. V usage is TRBV6-2 or TRBV6-3 and J usage is TRBJ2-2; D gene ambiguous. V was trimmed by 2 bases and J by 6 bases, leaving 7 bases between them. CDR1 is MNHEY and CDR2 is SVGEGT in the germline V gene. This CDR3 spans 13 amino acids.

This chain links TRBV6-6 with TRBJ2-7; D unclear. Looked up from germline, CDR1 is MNHNY and CDR2 is SVGAGI (reference sequence). V lost 4 bases, J lost 7 bases, and 14 bases lay in between. The length of the CDR3 is 13 residues. This CDR3 reads CASSSQPHREQYF. CDR3 nucleotides: TGTGCCAGCAGTTCCCAACCTCATCGGGAGCAGTACTTC.

This clonotype was observed a few times. This chain uses TRBV9 with TRBJ1-6, with D unclear. The germline gives CDR1 SGDLS, CDR2 YYNGEE. This CDR3 contains 15 residues. Deletions cut 6 bases from V and 5 bases from J, with 15 bases between. CDR3 region: CASTRGGENNSPLHF. Here the CDR3 DNA reads TGTGCCAGCACCCGTGGTGGGGAAAATAATTCACCCCTCCACTTT.

In this sample, this clonotype turned up many times. The rearrangement links TRBV20-1 to TRBJ1-1; 8 bases align to TRBD1. The germline V gene has CDR1 DFQATT and CDR2 SNEGSKA (reference sequence). J gave up 10 bases and V 6 bases, and 16 bases lay outside the gene matches. The CDR3 has 14 residues. The CDR3 spells CSAPSAGGASRAFF. As DNA, the CDR3 is TGCAGTGCCCCATCGGCAGGGGGCGCATCTAGAGCTTTCTTT.

This chain joins TRBV11-2 and TRBJ2-3, with D unresolved. This CDR3 contains 12 residues. Germline V gene lookup returns CDR1 SGHAT and CDR2 FQNNGV. Trimming removed 4 bases from V and 8 bases from J, with 10 bases in between. The chain's CDR3 is CASSSIVGTQYF. In DNA, the CDR3 is TGTGCCAGCAGCTCGATAGTAGGTACGCAGTATTTT.

CDR3 region: CASSFGFGTDTQYF. CDR3 coding DNA: TGTGCCAGCAGTTTTGGTTTCGGCACAGATACGCAGTATTTT. This chain uses TRBV12-3 or TRBV12-4 with TRBJ2-3; no clear D gene. The CDR3 has 14 residues. Trimming cost V 3 bases and J 1 base, with 8 bases left between them.

This clonotype has a count of ten or more. CDR3 region: CASSRRRRSASVEQYF. CDR3 DNA sequence: TGTGCCAGCAGCCGAAGGCGGAGGTCCGCTTCGGTCGAGCAGTACTTC. The chain couples TRBV11-1 to TRBJ2-7; the D gene is possibly TRBD2 (5 bases). This CDR3 has 16 amino acids. Trimming left V 5 bases short and J 6 bases short, with 23 bases between. CDR1 and CDR2 from the germline V gene are SGHAT and FQDESV (reference sequence). Variable domain in full (rest from reference TRBV11-1 and TRBJ2-7): EAEVAQSPRYKITEKSQAVAFWCDPISGHATLYWYRQILGQGPELLVQFQDESVVDDSQLPKDRFSAERLKGVDSTLKIQPAELGDSAMYLCASSRRRRSASVEQYFGPGTRLTVT.

This clonotype was counted many times. The V and J genes are TRBV9 and TRBJ2-3; no clear D gene. In germline, CDR1 is SGDLS, CDR2 YYNGEE. There are 13 residues in the CDR3. With 0 bases removed from V and 0 bases from J, the gap between germline ends came to 2 bases. CDR3 coding DNA: TGTGCCAGCAGCGTAGCTAGCACAGATACGCAGTATTTT. Its translation: CASSVASTDTQYF.

V gene TRBV7-9 combines with J gene TRBJ2-1; D unresolved. Trimming took off 4 bases at V and 2 bases at J, with 18 bases between the two ends. The CDR3 is 17 residues long. The germline gives CDR1 SEHNR, CDR2 FQNEAQ (reference sequence). CDR3 bases: TGTGCCAGCAGCTCCTATCTTATGAAGCCGGCCTACAATGAGCAGTTCTTC. It translates to CASSSYLMKPAYNEQFF. The full variable domain, with the rest looked up from reference TRBV7-9 and TRBJ2-1, is DTGVSQNPRHKITKRGQNVTFRCDPISEHNRLYWYRQTLGQGPEFLTYFQNEAQLEKSRLLSDRFSAERPKGSFSTLEIQRTEQGDSAMYLCASSSYLMKPAYNEQFFGPGTRLTVL.

This clonotype came up many times. The chain couples TRBV28 to TRBJ2-5; 7 positions agree with TRBD2. Germline CDR1 is MDHEN and CDR2 is SYDVKM. V trimming: 1 base; J trimming: 3 bases; junction bases outside the gene matches: 5. The CDR3 has 15 residues. The CDR3 DNA follows: TGTGCCAGCAGTTTATTAGCGGGCCGGGAAGAGACCCAGTACTTC. This translates into CASSLLAGREETQYF.

This rearrangement joins TRBV28 to TRBJ1-1; TRBD1 agrees at 10 bases. The CDR3 runs 14 residues. CDR1 MDHEN and CDR2 SYDVKM come from the germline V gene. Trimming at V came to 3 bases and at J to 4 bases, leaving 2 bases not matched to a gene. CDR3 nucleotide sequence: TGTGCCAGCAGTTTGACAGGGGGCATCACTGAAGCTTTCTTT. Translation gives CASSLTGGITEAFF.

This sequence joins TRBV5-8 and TRBJ2-1, with D maybe TRBD2 (5 bases). Germline loops: CDR1 SGHTS, CDR2 YDEGEE. Deletions cut 5 bases from V and 7 bases from J, with 16 bases between. This CDR3 has 14 amino acids. The CDR3 protein is CASSKGSLRNEQFF. Here the CDR3 DNA reads TGTGCCAGCAGTAAAGGGAGTTTGCGGAATGAGCAGTTCTTC.

This clonotype showed up just a few times. DNA of the CDR3: TGCGCCAGCAGCCAAGATCGGGACAGGAGCTATGGCTACACCTTC. This encodes CASSQDRDRSYGYTF. This chain joins TRBV4-3 and TRBJ1-2; 8 positions agree with TRBD1. The CDR3 extends over 15 amino acids. Germline loops: CDR1 LGHNA, CDR2 YSLEER. V trimming: 0 bases; J trimming: 4 bases; junction bases outside the gene matches: 4.

The gene calls are TRBV24-1 and TRBJ2-5, with TRBD1 identical over 7 bases. The CDR3 is made up of 14 amino acids. V lost 4 bases and J lost 4; bases outside the gene matches: 5. Germline loops: CDR1 KGHDR, CDR2 SFDVKD. The CDR3 reads CATSDPTGTETQYF. In DNA, the CDR3 is TGTGCCACCAGTGACCCGACAGGGACAGAGACCCAGTACTTC.

This clonotype appeared a few times. The chain recombines TRBV2 with TRBJ1-2, with D perhaps matching TRBD1 (5 bases). Germline assignment: CDR1 SNHLY and CDR2 FYNNEI. This CDR3 region has 17 residues. V was pared by 2 bases and J by 2 bases, with 18 bases between. The CDR3 coding sequence is TGTGCCAGCAGTGAACCCCGCCATTGGGGGAGGAACTATGGCTACACCTTC. Translation gives CASSEPRHWGRNYGYTF.

The V and J genes are TRBV29-1 and TRBJ2-7; TRBD1 aligns across 9 bases. CDR1 and CDR2 (germline): SQVTM, ANQGSEA. The CDR3 sequence is 14 residues long. V gave up 8 bases and J gave up 1 base; unmatched junction bases: 9. CDR3 region: CSSTSGQGSYEQYF. DNA of the CDR3: TGCAGCTCAACCTCGGGACAGGGTTCCTACGAGCAGTACTTC.

This clonotype came up a few times. The chain links TRBV6-4 to TRBJ1-6, with D maybe TRBD1 (6 bases). Germline CDR1 MRHNA, CDR2 SNTAGT. This CDR3 has 14 amino acids. Between the trimmed V and J ends, which lost 6 bases and 7 bases, there was a span of 13 bases. CDR3: CASSEGRGNSPLHF. The CDR3 DNA reads as TGTGCCAGCAGCGAGGGGAGGGGGAATTCACCCCTCCACTTT.

This clonotype was detected only a few times. The chain has TRBV6-2 or TRBV6-3 and TRBJ2-7; D uncertain. Germline V lookup: CDR1 MNHEY, CDR2 SVGEGT. The V gene lost 2 bases and the J gene lost 5 bases, with 4 bases spanning the gap. The CDR3 sequence is 11 residues long. DNA for the CDR3: TGTGCCAGCAGTTACGGGCACGAGCAGTACTTC. Its protein product is CASSYGHEQYF.

This sequence joins TRBV6-6 and TRBJ2-3, with a possible D match to TRBD2 (6 bases). CDR3 length: 18 residues. The germline CDR1 and CDR2 sequences are MNHNY and SVGAGI (reference sequence). V lost 6 bases to trimming and J lost 2 bases, with 24 bases between them. This CDR3 is CASSLDGVSGRSTDTQYF. In nucleotides, the CDR3 is TGTGCCAGCAGCCTCGACGGCGTTAGCGGCAGATCCACAGATACGCAGTATTTT.

As regards this clonotype: Since the CDR3 does not end with the conserved phenylalanine or tryptophan, this likely comes from a read error. The DNA is omitted, as the CDR3 cannot be located on it reliably, and the CDR3 follows TCRdb's listing. The chain employs TRBV14 and TRBJ2-1; TRBD1 is the table's D call and was not checked against the DNA. In germline, CDR1 is SGHDN, CDR2 FVKESK. The CDR3 spans 11 amino acids, including both terminal residues. This CDR3 is CASSQGFGAGP.

This clonotype is a singleton in its sample. V and J are TRBV9 and TRBJ2-7; D may be TRBD1 (5 bases). CDR1 and CDR2 (germline): SGDLS, YYNGEE. Trimming shortened V by 0 bases and J by 5 bases, and 9 bases separated the two germline ends. CDR3 length: 13 residues. DNA for the CDR3: TGTGCCAGCAGCGTAGTGTGGGGCCACGAGCAGTACTTC. This gives the protein CASSVVWGHEQYF.

A few counts support this clonotype. This chain links TRBV6-2 or TRBV6-3 with TRBJ2-5, with D maybe TRBD1 (6 bases). V lost 4 bases, J lost 5 bases, and 14 bases lay in between. Germline CDR1 reads MNHEY; CDR2 reads SVGEGT. The CDR3 runs to 14 residues. The CDR3 DNA reads TGTGCCAGCAGTTTACAGGGAATTGGGGAGACCCAGTACTTC. Its protein is CASSLQGIGETQYF.

This clonotype has ten or more counts. The chain joins TRBV7-9 to TRBJ2-3; D is ambiguous. Germline CDR1 is SEHNR and CDR2 is FQNEAQ (reference sequence). V was trimmed by 0 bases and J by 4 bases, leaving 5 bases between them. The CDR3 contains 13 residues. This chain's CDR3 is CASSLAGSDTQYF. DNA for the CDR3: TGTGCCAGCAGCTTAGCAGGATCAGATACGCAGTATTTT.

This clonotype was seen more than once but under ten times. The rearrangement links TRBV7-2 to TRBJ2-1; TRBD2 matches at 9 bases. Germline V gives CDR1 SGHTA, CDR2 FQGNSA. The CDR3 spans 14 residues. After removal of 3 bases from V and 7 bases from J, the junction contained 4 bases not matched to a gene. In nucleotides, the CDR3 is TGTGCCAGCAGCTTTAGCGGGAGTGGGAATGAGCAGTTCTTC. Amino acid sequence: CASSFSGSGNEQFF.

V usage is TRBV5-1 and J usage is TRBJ1-1; D unclear. The CDR3 has 15 amino acids. Germline V gene sequence: CDR1 SGHRS, CDR2 YFSETQ. With 1 base removed from V and 4 bases from J, the gap between germline ends came to 14 bases. The CDR3 region is CASSLIAGSGTEAFF. For the CDR3, the DNA is TGCGCCAGCAGCTTGATTGCAGGTTCGGGCACTGAAGCTTTCTTT.

This clonotype was seen at least ten times. V and J are TRBV4-2 and TRBJ1-5, with D uncertain. Germline V gives CDR1 LGHNA, CDR2 YNFKEQ. CDR3 length: 14 amino acids. V lost 0 bases and J lost 2, with 5 bases in between. The CDR3 is CASSQDGGNQPQHF. The CDR3 region has the DNA TGTGCCAGCAGCCAAGATGGGGGCAATCAGCCCCAGCATTTT.

This clonotype has only a few counts. The rearrangement uses TRBV10-3 and TRBJ1-1; D uncertain. The CDR3 is made up of 16 amino acids. With 6 bases removed from V and 0 bases from J, the gap between germline ends came to 17 bases. CDR1 is ENHRY and CDR2 is SYGVKD in the germline V gene. The CDR3 DNA is TGTGCCATCAGCCCCTTTGGGAGCTCCATGAACACTGAAGCTTTCTTT. Translation: CAISPFGSSMNTEAFF.

The chain joins TRBV7-9 to TRBJ2-1; possibly TRBD2 for D (6 bases). Per germline, CDR1 SEHNR and CDR2 FQNEAQ (reference sequence). The V end was cut by 4 bases, the J end by 0 bases, with 13 bases between. This CDR3 comprises 16 residues. The CDR3 is CASSYRETRSYNEQFF. The DNA for the CDR3 is TGTGCCAGCAGCTACCGGGAGACACGCTCCTACAATGAGCAGTTCTTC.

This sequence joins TRBV29-1 and TRBJ1-2, with 7 bases that match TRBD1. V was pared by 6 bases and J by 7 bases, with 11 bases of the junction left unmatched. CDR3 length: 13 amino acids. Germline lookup yields CDR1 SQVTM and CDR2 ANQGSEA. The CDR3 reads CSVGLDRAAGYTF. The CDR3 bases are TGCAGCGTGGGGCTTGACAGGGCGGCTGGCTACACCTTC.

V is TRBV5-1 and J is TRBJ2-5; possible D gene TRBD2, 5 bases. Germline V lookup: CDR1 SGHRS, CDR2 YFSETQ. This CDR3 comprises 15 residues. Between the trimmed V and J ends, which lost 6 bases and 3 bases, there was a span of 18 bases. The CDR3 sequence is CASTIWSGREETQYF. Written as DNA, the CDR3 is TGCGCCAGCACCATCTGGTCGGGAAGGGAAGAGACCCAGTACTTC.